The 25 T cell receptor beta chains reported below all come from one sample, sequenced in a study of metastatic and nonmetastatic thyroid tumors (TCRdb year 2020). No patient had received any treatment before thyroid surgery. Libraries came from PCR. The listed sequencing device is Illumina HiSeq 4000. TCRdb reran the public reads through fastp at Q25 and MiXCR, keeping productive beta chains. This sample gives over 9,000 clones in total; roughly a third of them show up just once. The ten biggest clones cover roughly 21% of the sample. Source material: tumor tissue. These receptors all come from a female donor with papillary thyroid cancer or a benign thyroid nodule (not recorded which). Some clones in this sample may be carry-over from other donors' samples.

The rearrangement links TRBV9 to TRBJ1-2; D is ambiguous. V lost 7 bases, J lost 8 bases, and 18 bases lay in between. The V gene's germline CDR1 is SGDLS and CDR2 YYNGEE. The CDR3 runs to 13 residues. CDR3 loop: CASVSRELWGYTF. The CDR3 bases are TGTGCCAGCGTATCTAGGGAGCTCTGGGGCTACACCTTC.

In this sample, this clone turned up many times. Just one base apart from a much larger clone, this may be a read error. The V gene is TRBV12-3 or TRBV12-4, the J gene TRBJ2-7; tentatively, D is TRBD1 or TRBD2 (7 bases each). The CDR3 contains 14 residues. The V end lost 6 bases, the J end lost 5 bases, and 17 bases lay between the germline ends. CDR3 sequence (DNA): TGTGCCAGCAGCAGGGGGGGGGGGTTTGACGAGCAGTACTTC. Residues: CASSRGGGFDEQYF.

Remarks on this clone: Relative to the germline gene, one junction end is altered; a read error may explain this. V and J are TRBV4-2 and TRBJ1-2, with D tentatively TRBD1 (6 bases). Germline-derived CDR1 and CDR2 are LGHNA and YNFKEQ. The CDR3 spans 18 residues. The CDR3: CASSQEPPSGTLLSGYAF. The CDR3 nucleotides are TGTGCCAGCAGCCAAGAACCTCCCTCCGGGACACTCCTCAGTGGCTACGCCTTC.

Only a few counts were recorded for this clone. V and J are TRBV19 and TRBJ1-6; 7 bases align to TRBD1. The CDR3 consists of 13 residues. V trimming: 5 bases; J trimming: 10 bases; junction bases outside the gene matches: 5. Germline V lookup: CDR1 LNHDA, CDR2 SQIVND (reference sequence). The CDR3, as DNA: TGTGCCAGTAGTCGAACAGGGGAATCACCCCTCCACTTT. Amino acids: CASSRTGESPLHF.

This clone turned up a few times. V usage is TRBV12-3 or TRBV12-4 and J usage is TRBJ2-7; TRBD1 agrees at 7 bases. The trim removed 4 bases at V and 4 bases at J, leaving 7 bases unmatched. The CDR3 consists of 14 residues. The CDR3 bases are TGTGCCAGCAGTTACAGGGGACGGGAATACGAGCAGTACTTC. Translated, it gives CASSYRGREYEQYF.

This clone appeared a few times. The chain has TRBV6-1 and TRBJ2-1; 8 nucleotides align to TRBD2. CDR1 MNHNS and CDR2 SASEGT come from the germline V gene. V trimming: 7 bases; J trimming: 9 bases; junction bases outside the gene matches: 8. The CDR3 length is 13 residues. The DNA for the CDR3 is TGTGCCAGCACGAGGCGGGAGGTGGTTGAGCAGTTCTTC. It specifies CASTRREVVEQFF.

By share of the sample, this clone is medium-sized. This chain uses TRBV7-2 with TRBJ2-2; D may be TRBD1 or TRBD2 (5 bases each). Trimming cost V 1 base and J 4 bases, with 7 bases left between them. The CDR3 is 14 amino acids. Germline values: CDR1 SGHTA, CDR2 FQGNSA. The CDR3 is CASSLGGFTGELFF. The DNA of the CDR3 is TGTGCCAGCAGCTTAGGGGGGTTCACCGGGGAGCTGTTTTTT.

The J gene is TRBJ2-2, the V gene TRBV16; D remains unclear. Trimming pared 2 bases from V and 0 bases from J, leaving 10 bases between. The CDR3 consists of 16 residues. The germline V gene encodes CDR1 KGHSY and CDR2 FQNENV. The CDR3 protein is CASSQLPGPNTGELFF. In nucleotides, the CDR3 is TGTGCCAGCAGCCAACTCCCGGGCCCGAACACCGGGGAGCTGTTTTTT.

This clone appeared a few times. This chain uses TRBV27 with TRBJ2-5; D may be TRBD2 (5 bases). This CDR3 is built from 14 residues. Germline V gives CDR1 MNHEY, CDR2 SMNVEV (reference sequence). Trimming left V 3 bases short and J 3 bases short, with 11 bases between. The CDR3 loop is CASSFTGSKETQYF. The CDR3 nucleotides are TGTGCCAGCAGTTTTACGGGGAGCAAAGAGACCCAGTACTTC.

This clone is judged medium-sized (0.01 to 0.1%). This chain uses TRBV7-2 with TRBJ1-2, with a possible D match to TRBD1 (6 bases). V lost 3 bases and J 4 bases, leaving 9 bases between the germline ends. CDR1 is SGHTA and CDR2 is FQGNSA in the germline V gene. This CDR3 comprises 13 residues. The CDR3 protein is CASSLGAGYGYTF. As DNA, the CDR3 is TGTGCCAGCAGCTTGGGGGCAGGCTATGGCTACACCTTC.

This clone was seen more than once but under ten times. The chain links TRBV20-1 to TRBJ2-1; 7 bases fit TRBD2. The CDR3 extends over 14 amino acids. The trim removed 5 bases at V and 2 bases at J, leaving 6 bases unmatched. The V gene's germline CDR1 is DFQATT and CDR2 SNEGSKA (reference sequence). CDR3 protein: CSAAVLAAYNEQFF. CDR3 bases: TGCAGTGCTGCAGTCCTAGCGGCCTACAATGAGCAGTTCTTC.

The chain combines TRBV11-2 with TRBJ1-5; 7 bases are a match to TRBD1. The germline gives CDR1 SGHAT, CDR2 FQNNGV. The CDR3 covers 15 residues. The trim removed 5 bases at V and 6 bases at J, leaving 10 bases unmatched. The CDR3 coding sequence is TGTGCCAGCAGCCCCGGGGACAGCAGGTCTCAGCCCCAGCATTTT. Its protein product is CASSPGDSRSQPQHF.

This clone was counted only a few times. V and J are TRBV27 and TRBJ1-6, with D possibly matching TRBD1 (6 bases). CDR3 length equals 16 residues. V was cut by 6 bases and J by 0 bases, with 12 bases left in between. CDR1 is MNHEY, CDR2 SMNVEV, per germline (reference sequence). CDR3 nucleotides: TGTGCCAGCAGAATCACAGGGAGCTCCTATAATTCACCCCTCCACTTT. Translating gives CASRITGSSYNSPLHF.

This clone showed up many times. V gene TRBV19 combines with J gene TRBJ2-4, with D perhaps matching TRBD1 (5 bases). Germline V gene data show CDR1 as LNHDA and CDR2 as SQIVND (reference sequence). Trimming took off 3 bases at V and 7 bases at J, with 10 bases between the two ends. The CDR3 length is 13 residues. The CDR3 bases are TGTGCCAGTAGTATCGACAGTATGAACATTCAGTACTTC. Translation gives CASSIDSMNIQYF.

This rearrangement joins TRBV5-1 to TRBJ1-6, with D perhaps matching TRBD1 (5 bases). This CDR3 region has 15 residues. Germline loops: CDR1 SGHRS, CDR2 YFSETQ. V was trimmed by 4 bases and J by 2 bases, leaving 10 bases between them. As DNA, the CDR3 is TGCGCCAGCAGCCCCACAGGACCCTATAATTCACCCCTCCACTTT. Translated: CASSPTGPYNSPLHF.

The J gene is TRBJ2-7, the V gene TRBV20-1; 9 bases are a match to TRBD2. V was clipped by 1 base and J by 3 bases; unmatched bases: 4. The CDR3 extends over 14 amino acids. Germline V gene sequence: CDR1 DFQATT, CDR2 SNEGSKA (reference sequence). The CDR3 reads CSARGWTSDYEQYF. CDR3 in DNA: TGCAGTGCTAGAGGATGGACTAGCGACTACGAGCAGTACTTC.

V gene TRBV5-6 combines with J gene TRBJ2-7; 7 bases are shared with TRBD2. In germline, CDR1 is SGHDT, CDR2 YYEEEE. The CDR3 sequence is 15 residues long. V shed 6 bases, J shed 4 bases, and the junction held 13 bases outside the gene matches. The CDR3: CASIHETIGGYEQYF. In DNA, the CDR3 is TGTGCCAGCATCCATGAGACTATCGGGGGGTACGAGCAGTACTTC.

The chain has TRBV30 and TRBJ1-2; 7 bases match TRBD1. Looked up from germline, CDR1 is GTSNPN and CDR2 is SVGIG (reference sequence). V shed 3 bases, J shed 4 bases, and the junction held 8 bases outside the gene matches. This CDR3 spans 14 amino acids. CDR3 sequence: CAWRGQGVTYGYTF. The DNA of the CDR3 is TGTGCCTGGAGAGGCCAGGGGGTGACCTATGGCTACACCTTC.

This clone appeared once. The chain joins TRBV4-2 to TRBJ1-2; 8 bases line up with TRBD1. The CDR3 length is 14 residues. Germline assignment: CDR1 LGHNA and CDR2 YNFKEQ. The V and J ends lost 4 bases and 2 bases, in that order; junction bases with no gene match: 3. The CDR3 here is CASSPTGANYGYTF. DNA for the CDR3: TGTGCCAGCAGCCCGACAGGGGCGAACTATGGCTACACCTTC.

This clone was detected a few times. The chain combines TRBV19 with TRBJ2-2, with D tentatively TRBD1 or TRBD2 (5 bases each). The germline V gene encodes CDR1 LNHDA and CDR2 SQIVND (reference sequence). Trimming removed 5 bases at V and 6 bases at J, with 10 bases between. The CDR3 is made up of 13 amino acids. The CDR3: CASSVLGAGELFF. The CDR3 coding sequence is TGTGCCAGTAGTGTTTTGGGGGCCGGGGAGCTGTTTTTT.

The table lists this clone with a few counts. V usage is TRBV10-3 and J usage is TRBJ1-1, with D possibly being TRBD1 (5 bases). Germline V gene lookup returns CDR1 ENHRY and CDR2 SYGVKD. The CDR3 has 13 residues. V dropped 8 bases and J dropped 2 bases, with 12 bases sitting between them. The CDR3, as DNA: TGTGCCATCCGGGGGGGTGGCAACACTGAAGCTTTCTTT. Residues: CAIRGGGNTEAFF.

The chain is built from TRBV5-4 and TRBJ2-2; D tentatively fits TRBD1 or TRBD2 (6 bases each). Germline loops: CDR1 SGHNT, CDR2 YYREEE (reference sequence). The CDR3 is 15 amino acids. V lost 4 bases, J lost 0 bases, and 10 bases lay in between. CDR3 region: CASSPGASNTGELFF. The CDR3 DNA reads TGTGCCAGCAGCCCGGGGGCCTCGAACACCGGGGAGCTGTTTTTT.

This clone was observed a handful of times. This chain connects TRBV28 to TRBJ1-2; D may be TRBD1 (5 bases). The CDR3 contains 16 residues. From germline, CDR1 is MDHEN and CDR2 SYDVKM. V was shortened by 3 bases and J by 4 bases, with 18 bases between the two germline ends. The CDR3 spells CASSLGLGAPFYGYTF. The CDR3 DNA reads TGTGCCAGCAGTTTGGGGCTAGGGGCCCCTTTCTATGGCTACACCTTC.

J is TRBJ2-3 and V is TRBV7-3; possibly TRBD2 for D (5 bases). This CDR3 has 15 amino acids. The V end was cut by 4 bases, the J end by 2 bases, with 13 bases between. Germline V gene data show CDR1 as SGHTA and CDR2 as FQGTGA. The chain's CDR3 is CASSSSGETTDTQYF. The CDR3 DNA follows: TGTGCCAGCAGCTCCAGCGGTGAGACCACAGATACGCAGTATTTT. The whole variable domain, remainder taken from reference TRBV7-3 and TRBJ2-3, is GAGVSQTPSNKVTEKGKYVELRCDPISGHTALYWYRQSLGQGPEFLIYFQGTGAADDSGLPNDRFFAVRPEGSVSTLKIQRTERGDSAVYLCASSSSGETTDTQYFGPGTRLTVL.

Within the sample, this clone is large. This chain links TRBV6-1 with TRBJ2-1, with D unresolved. This CDR3 spans 12 amino acids. Germline V lookup: CDR1 MNHNS, CDR2 SASEGT. The V end was cut by 5 bases, the J end by 10 bases, with 12 bases between. The CDR3: CASSSRDDEQFF. The CDR3 bases are TGTGCCAGCAGTTCCCGAGACGACGAGCAGTTCTTC.